The entry below gives a single T cell receptor beta chain sequence along with its context. The sample belongs to a study of blood T cell repertoires in COVID-19. For the study at large: Samples of COVID-19 (acute and convalescent) were obtained from the United States, Italy and Spain. In each case, the material was cDNA or gDNA derived from T cells, B-cell-depleted T cells, or PBMCs.

Per the study methods: The assay estimated nucleated cells by amplifying reference gene primers. Here immunoSEQ multiplex PCR was the method, and the copy in TCRdb shows in-frame clones only, minus some. That table gives V, J and clone size, and the DNA gave D and trimming. The repertoire holds 300,000 to 450,000 clones, with around nine tenths as singletons. The clonotype originates from a human donor in a cohort sampled during active COVID-19. Material: peripheral blood.

The CDR3 reads CASSLGANSYNEQFF. CDR3 sequence (DNA): TGCGCCAGCAGCTTGGGGGCCAACTCCTACAATGAGCAGTTCTTC. The rearrangement links TRBV5-1 to TRBJ2-1; no reliable D call. V lost 0 bases to trimming and J lost 0 bases, with 7 bases between them. CDR1 SGHRS and CDR2 YFSETQ come from the germline V gene. CDR3 length: 15 amino acids.